In this sample, the clone carrying this T cell receptor (beta chain) turned up a few times. The record originates from a study of blood T cell repertoires in COVID-19. Turning to the study itself: The cDNA or gDNA used as material had been derived from T cells, B-cell-depleted T cells, or PBMCs.

Original methodology: Nucleated cell counts were estimated from reference gene primer amplification. Some clones are missing from TCRdb's copy, which holds only in-frame ones; the method was immunoSEQ multiplex PCR. The DNA was the basis for D and trimming; V, J and clone size are from that table. The sample holds around 290,000 clones, about 87% seen once. Trimming took 1 base from V and 7 from J; bases not matched to a gene: 17. The germline CDR1 and CDR2 sequences are SQVTM and ANQGSEA. This CDR3 has 18 amino acids. This TCR came from a woman aged 45-59 years who had recovered from COVID-19. The gene calls are TRBV29-1 and TRBJ2-1; 9 positions agree with TRBD2. The sequenced material came from peripheral blood. The CDR3 DNA reads as TGCAGCGTTGAAGTATCGCGGGGGGGAGCGGGAGTGGGAAATGAGCAGTTCTTC. Translated: CSVEVSRGGAGVGNEQFF.